The 11 T cell receptor beta chains given below trace back to one sample, sequenced in a study of Graves' ophthalmopathy and Graves' hyperthyroidism. Researchers took RNA transcripts and amplified TCR beta CDR3 regions from them. After a first-round RT-PCR with HTBI primers, a second-round multiplex PCR was run. TCRdb independently ran MiXCR on the multiplex PCR reads; one entry per CDR3 protein. The table shows over a million distinct CDR3 sequences, with 35% to 45% occurring only once. Sequences were obtained from peripheral blood or thyroid tissue (not recorded which). The receptors were gathered from an adult man with Graves' hyperthyroidism.

This clonotype was counted many times. The rearrangement joins TRBV10-3 to TRBJ1-4, with 9 bases aligning to TRBD1. CDR3 size: 16 residues. CDR1 and CDR2 (germline): ENHRY, SYGVKD. V lost 10 bases to trimming and J lost 3 bases; unmatched junction nucleotides: 12. The CDR3 DNA reads as TGTGCCACCCGCGCGCGGGGGGACAGGGCTAATGAAAAACTGTTTTTT. This gives the protein CATRARGDRANEKLFF.

The chain has TRBV14 and TRBJ2-7; D unresolved. Trimming cost V 0 bases and J 1 base, with 19 bases left between them. The CDR3 consists of 18 residues. Germline V gives CDR1 SGHDN, CDR2 FVKESK. The CDR3 DNA reads TGTGCCAGCAGCCAAGACCCCGGAGAATCGCCAAGATCCTACGAGCAGTACTTC. This codes for CASSQDPGESPRSYEQYF.

The genes are TRBV5-1 and TRBJ2-7; 8 positions agree with TRBD1. V trimming: 4 bases; J trimming: 4 bases; junction bases outside the gene matches: 10. The germline V gene has CDR1 SGHRS and CDR2 YFSETQ. This CDR3 has 15 amino acids. The CDR3 nucleotides are TGCGCCAGCAGCGGGACAGGCTCTATCGGGTACGAGCAGTACTTC. Translation gives CASSGTGSIGYEQYF.

This clonotype occurred many times. This chain connects TRBV7-8 to TRBJ1-6, with 7 bases fitting TRBD1. V lost 10 bases, J lost 10 bases, and 16 bases stayed unmatched. The CDR3 totals 15 residues. Germline V gene sequence: CDR1 SGHVS, CDR2 FQNEAQ. CDR3 protein: CATHRGDLPGSPLHF. The CDR3 nucleotides are TGTGCCACCCACAGGGGCGACCTGCCGGGATCACCCCTCCACTTT.

The V and J genes are TRBV7-8 and TRBJ1-1, with TRBD1 identical over 8 bases. V lost 4 bases and J lost 6; bases outside the gene matches: 4. The germline V gene has CDR1 SGHVS and CDR2 FQNEAQ. CDR3 length: 13 amino acids. Written as DNA, the CDR3 is TGTGCCAGCAGCTCCGCAGGGGGCGCTGAAGCTTTCTTT. This sequence encodes CASSSAGGAEAFF.

This clonotype was found many times. The chain is built from TRBV5-6 and TRBJ2-6, with D hard to call. The germline V gene has CDR1 SGHDT and CDR2 YYEEEE. The CDR3 length is 13 residues. Trimming stripped 2 bases from V and 3 bases from J, with 3 bases between. The CDR3: CASSFIGANVLTF. The CDR3 coding sequence is TGTGCCAGCAGCTTTATTGGGGCCAACGTCCTGACTTTC.

V is TRBV7-2 and J is TRBJ1-5; 9 bases map to TRBD1. The germline CDR1 and CDR2 sequences are SGHTA and FQGNSA. There are 13 residues in the CDR3. The ends lost 2 bases at V and 14 bases at J; junction bases unmatched: 7. CDR3: CASSLTGQGFEHF. CDR3 DNA sequence: TGTGCCAGCAGCTTAACCGGACAGGGGTTCGAGCATTTT.

This clonotype was counted ten times or more. V and J are TRBV19 and TRBJ1-5; D gene uncertain. The germline CDR1 and CDR2 sequences are LNHDA and SQIVND (reference sequence). This CDR3 comprises 14 residues. The ends were cut back, 3 bases at V and 4 bases at J, with 10 bases in the middle. CDR3 nucleotides: TGTGCCAGTAGTATTGGCAGCCGTAATCAGCCCCAGCATTTT. As protein: CASSIGSRNQPQHF.

The table lists this clonotype with a count of one. A read error is likely, as this CDR3 ends without the conserved phenylalanine or tryptophan. The DNA is left out, because the CDR3 cannot be placed on it with certainty; the CDR3 is given as TCRdb lists it. The V call is TRBV15, the J call TRBJ1-6. CDR1 is LNHNV and CDR2 is YYDKDF in the germline V gene (reference sequence). The CDR3 contains 9 residues when both ends are counted. The CDR3 here is CATSSGDHS.

This clonotype was counted ten times or more. V is TRBV10-3 and J is TRBJ2-5; D is ambiguous. The CDR3 spans 13 residues. Trimming removed 8 bases from V and 2 bases from J, with 12 bases in between. CDR1 ENHRY and CDR2 SYGVKD come from the germline V gene. In DNA form, the CDR3 reads TGTGCCATCGGCCGGGCAGTGCAAGAGACCCAGTACTTC. Amino acid sequence: CAIGRAVQETQYF.

This clonotype was seen repeatedly, ten times or more. The V and J genes are TRBV4-1 and TRBJ1-5, with D perhaps TRBD1 (5 bases). Deletions cut 6 bases from V and 1 base from J, with 13 bases between. This CDR3 has 15 amino acids. The V gene's germline CDR1 is MGHRA and CDR2 YSYEKL. The CDR3 nucleotides are TGCGCCAGCAGTGTGGGACTCTGGAGCAATCAGCCCCAGCATTTT. Translation gives CASSVGLWSNQPQHF.